A single sample is the source of the 15 T cell receptor beta chains below, sequenced in a study of T cell repertoires in cytomegalovirus infection (dated by TCRdb to about 2019). The instrument was an Illumina HiSeq 1500. The public reads were quality trimmed at Q25 with fastp and then assembled into clones with MiXCR by TCRdb, keeping productive beta chains. Rows merge per CDR3 protein into single entries with the most common DNA and genes. Recorded for this sample are about 920,000 distinct CDR3 sequences; about a third of them occurred a single time. Around 15% of the sample is in the top ten clones. The intended sense of this specimen's treatment or condition label: in vitro stimulation with specific CMV peptide epitopes to enrich CMV-specific T cells. No antigen has been identified for these receptors. This material consisted of cultured CD8+ T cells from PBMCs, taken from culture after CMV antigen stimulation. Receptors originate from a human donor in good health (CMV status not recorded). Some clones in this sample may be carry-over from other donors' samples.

As for this clonotype: At one of its ends the junction is not consistent with the germline gene, which may arise from a read error. The rearrangement uses TRBV5-5 and TRBJ1-5; tentative D call: TRBD1 (5 bases). CDR1 SGHKS and CDR2 YYEKEE come from the germline V gene (reference sequence). The CDR3 length is 13 residues. This chain's CDR3 is CVSSLGGNQPQHF. DNA for the CDR3: TGTGTCAGCAGCCTTGGGGGAAATCAGCCCCAGCATTTT. The full variable domain, completed using reference TRBV5-5 and TRBJ1-5, is DAGVTQSPTHLIKTRGQQVTLRCSPISGHKSVSWYQQVLGQGPQFIFQYYEKEERGRGNFPDRFSARQFPNYSSELNVNALLLGDSALYLCVSSLGGNQPQHFGDGTRLSIL.

This clonotype appeared a few times. The chain carries TRBV6-1 and TRBJ2-5; TRBD1 agrees at 9 bases. V lost 8 bases and J lost 3; bases outside the gene matches: 10. CDR1 is MNHNS, CDR2 SASEGT, per germline. The CDR3 has 15 residues. The CDR3 region has the DNA TGTGCCAGCGTCCAACGGGACAGGGTGGAAGAGACCCAGTACTTC. Protein product: CASVQRDRVEETQYF.

J is TRBJ2-5 and V is TRBV7-3; 9 nucleotides line up with TRBD1. The CDR3 runs 18 residues. The V gene's germline CDR1 is SGHTA and CDR2 FQGTGA. The J segment lost 5 bases and the V segment lost 5 bases, leaving 18 bases of the junction unmatched. The CDR3 protein is CASSAKGGTGRRFETQYF. The CDR3 DNA is TGTGCCAGCAGCGCGAAGGGTGGGACAGGGCGCAGGTTTGAGACCCAGTACTTC.

This clonotype was observed many times. This rearrangement joins TRBV7-9 to TRBJ1-3; D call uncertain. CDR1 and CDR2 (germline): SEHNR, FQNEAQ (reference sequence). V lost 2 bases to trimming and J lost 1 base, with 3 bases between them. This CDR3 has 13 amino acids. CDR3 DNA: TGTGCCAGCAGCTTACGTTCTGGAAACACCATATATTTT. Encoded protein: CASSLRSGNTIYF.

The rearrangement links TRBV7-2 to TRBJ2-3, with a tentative D call TRBD2 (5 bases). CDR3 length: 16 amino acids. CDR1 and CDR2 (germline): SGHTA, FQGNSA. V lost 4 bases to trimming and J lost 2 bases, with 16 bases between them. Here the CDR3 reads CASSSSARGYTDTQYF. The CDR3 coding sequence is TGTGCCAGCAGCTCTTCGGCCCGGGGTTACACAGATACGCAGTATTTT. Supplemented by reference TRBV7-2 and TRBJ2-3, the full variable domain reads GAGVSQSPSNKVTEKGKDVELRCDPISGHTALYWYRQSLGQGLEFLIYFQGNSAPDKSGLPSDRFSAERTGGSVSTLTIQRTQQEDSAVYLCASSSSARGYTDTQYFGPGTRLTVL.

V gene TRBV9 combines with J gene TRBJ1-1; 7 nucleotides agree with TRBD1. The germline gives CDR1 SGDLS, CDR2 YYNGEE. The CDR3 extends over 16 amino acids. V lost 4 bases, J lost 0 bases, and 9 bases stayed unmatched. CDR3 coding DNA: TGTGCCAGCAGCCCCAGGGGGAACACTTTGAACACTGAAGCTTTCTTT. Translation: CASSPRGNTLNTEAFF.

This clonotype was seen only a few times. The chain employs TRBV6-5 and TRBJ2-1; 11 nucleotides align to TRBD2. Trimming cost V 3 bases and J 8 bases; bases outside gene matches: 9. This CDR3 contains 16 residues. Germline CDR1 is MNHEY and CDR2 is SVGAGI. The CDR3 sequence is CASSYRASGGRYEQFF. For the CDR3, the DNA is TGTGCCAGCAGTTATCGAGCTAGCGGGGGGCGGTATGAGCAGTTCTTC.

The J gene is TRBJ2-2, the V gene TRBV15; 7 nucleotides match TRBD2. The V segment lost 11 bases and the J segment 7 bases; nucleotides outside the gene matches: 1. CDR1 LNHNV and CDR2 YYDKDF come from the germline V gene (reference sequence). This CDR3 has 10 residues. The CDR3 loop is CAAGDGELFF. CDR3 nucleotide sequence: TGTGCCGCGGGGGACGGGGAGCTGTTTTTT.

This clonotype was observed a few times. The V gene is TRBV27, the J gene TRBJ1-5; TRBD1 is a possible D gene (5 bases). In germline, CDR1 is MNHEY, CDR2 SMNVEV (reference sequence). This CDR3 region has 14 residues. Trimming pared 8 bases from V and 7 bases from J, leaving 18 bases between. The DNA of the CDR3 is TGTGCCAGCTATACAGGTGGGGTGGACCAGCCCCAGCATTTT. Protein sequence: CASYTGGVDQPQHF.

The chain combines TRBV10-3 with TRBJ2-7; TRBD2 matches at 13 bases. The junction had 2 bases not matched to a gene; V was cut back by 2 bases and J by 1 base. This CDR3 spans 16 amino acids. Germline CDR1 and CDR2: ENHRY and SYGVKD. The CDR3 nucleotides read TGTGCCATCAGTGAGGGACTAGCGGGGGTTTCCTACGAGCAGTACGTC. It is translated as CAISEGLAGVSYEQYV.

CDR3 in DNA: TGTGCCAGCAGCCGACCACTTAGAGCCGGGGAGCTGTTTTTT. This gives the protein CASSRPLRAGELFF. The chain employs TRBV11-2 and TRBJ2-2; D remains unclear. V was cut by 5 bases and J by 6 bases, with 13 bases left in between. CDR1 and CDR2 from the germline V gene are SGHAT and FQNNGV. CDR3 length equals 14 residues.

This chain links TRBV5-4 with TRBJ2-3; D might be TRBD1 (6 bases). The V and J ends lost 0 bases and 3 bases respectively, with 14 bases between them. The CDR3 runs to 16 residues. In germline, CDR1 is SGHNT, CDR2 YYREEE (reference sequence). The CDR3 reads CASSLVGAGDTDTQYF. Here the CDR3 DNA reads TGTGCCAGCAGCTTGGTCGGAGCAGGGGATACAGATACGCAGTATTTT.

This clonotype was found a few times. This sequence joins TRBV4-1 and TRBJ2-3, with 8 bases aligning to TRBD1. Per germline, CDR1 MGHRA and CDR2 YSYEKL. Trimming removed 1 base from V and 1 base from J; junction bases left unmatched: 7. The length of the CDR3 is 17 residues. CDR3 region: CASSQVRDRGGTDTQYF. The DNA for the CDR3 is TGCGCCAGCAGCCAAGTTCGAGACAGGGGAGGCACAGATACGCAGTATTTT.

This chain joins TRBV6-2 or TRBV6-3 and TRBJ2-1, with 10 bases that match TRBD2. V lost 6 bases and J lost 6; bases outside the gene matches: 11. CDR3 length: 16 residues. Germline V gives CDR1 MNHEY, CDR2 SVGEGT. CDR3 residues: CASSRGLAGGFNEQFF. The CDR3 DNA is TGTGCCAGCAGCCGAGGGTTAGCGGGGGGTTTCAATGAGCAGTTCTTC.

This clonotype was observed a handful of times. The chain combines TRBV4-2 with TRBJ2-2, with D perhaps TRBD2 (6 bases). From germline, CDR1 is LGHNA and CDR2 YNFKEQ. This CDR3 is built from 16 residues. V was pared by 1 base and J by 4 bases, with 13 bases between. This chain's CDR3 is CASSQGLAGGTGELFF. The CDR3 DNA follows: TGTGCCAGCAGCCAAGGACTGGCCGGGGGCACCGGGGAGCTGTTTTTT.